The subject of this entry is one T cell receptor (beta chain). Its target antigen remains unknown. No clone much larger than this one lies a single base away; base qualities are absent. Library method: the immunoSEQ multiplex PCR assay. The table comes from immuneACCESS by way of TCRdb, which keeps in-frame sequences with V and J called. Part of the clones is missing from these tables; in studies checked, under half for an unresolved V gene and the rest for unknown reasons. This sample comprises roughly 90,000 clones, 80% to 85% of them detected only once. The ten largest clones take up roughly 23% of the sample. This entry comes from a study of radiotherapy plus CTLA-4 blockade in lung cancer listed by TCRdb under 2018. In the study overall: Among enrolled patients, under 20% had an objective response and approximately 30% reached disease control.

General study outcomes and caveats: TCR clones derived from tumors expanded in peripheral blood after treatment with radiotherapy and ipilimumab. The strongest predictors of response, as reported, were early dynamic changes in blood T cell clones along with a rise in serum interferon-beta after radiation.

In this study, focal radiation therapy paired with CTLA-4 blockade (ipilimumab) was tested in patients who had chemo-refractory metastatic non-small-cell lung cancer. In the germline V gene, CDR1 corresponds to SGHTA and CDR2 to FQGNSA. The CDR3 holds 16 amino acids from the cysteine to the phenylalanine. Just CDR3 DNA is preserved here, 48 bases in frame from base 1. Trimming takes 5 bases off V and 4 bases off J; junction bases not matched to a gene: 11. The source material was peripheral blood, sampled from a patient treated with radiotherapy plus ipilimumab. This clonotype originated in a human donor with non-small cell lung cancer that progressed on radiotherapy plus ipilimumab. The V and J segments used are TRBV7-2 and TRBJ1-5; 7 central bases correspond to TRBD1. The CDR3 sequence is CASSLGGDRRNQPQHF. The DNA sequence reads TGTGCCAGCAGCCTCGGGGGGGACAGACGAAATCAGCCCCAGCATTTT.